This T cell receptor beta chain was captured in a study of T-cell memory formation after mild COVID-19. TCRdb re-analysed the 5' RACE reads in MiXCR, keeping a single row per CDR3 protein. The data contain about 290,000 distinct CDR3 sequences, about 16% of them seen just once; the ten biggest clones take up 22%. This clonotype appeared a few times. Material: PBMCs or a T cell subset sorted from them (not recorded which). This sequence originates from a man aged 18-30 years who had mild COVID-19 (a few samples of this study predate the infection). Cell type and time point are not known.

CDR3 sequence (DNA): TGTGCCAGCAGTCCATCCGGTAGCGGGGCGAGGCAGTACGTC. It is translated as CASSPSGSGARQYV. The rearrangement uses TRBV27 and TRBJ2-7, with 8 bases identical to TRBD2. The V gene end was trimmed by 5 bases and the J gene end by 9 bases; junction bases not matched to a gene: 12. Germline V lookup: CDR1 MNHEY, CDR2 SMNVEV (reference sequence). This CDR3 comprises 14 residues.